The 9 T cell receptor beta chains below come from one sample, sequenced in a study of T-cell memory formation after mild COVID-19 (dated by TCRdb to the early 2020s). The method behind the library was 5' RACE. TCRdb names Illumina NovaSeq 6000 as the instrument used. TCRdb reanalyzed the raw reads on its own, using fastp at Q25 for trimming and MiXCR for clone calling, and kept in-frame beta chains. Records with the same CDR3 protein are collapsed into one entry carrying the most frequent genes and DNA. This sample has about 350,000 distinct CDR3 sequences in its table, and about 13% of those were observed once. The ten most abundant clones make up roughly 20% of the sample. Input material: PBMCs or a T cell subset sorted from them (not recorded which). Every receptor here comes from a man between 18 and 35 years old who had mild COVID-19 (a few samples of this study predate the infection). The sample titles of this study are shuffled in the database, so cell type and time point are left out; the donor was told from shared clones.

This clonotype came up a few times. CDR3 in DNA: TGTGCCATCAGTGACCCGGGGGGGCCGACAGAGACCCAGTACTTC. The encoded protein is CAISDPGGPTETQYF. The chain has TRBV10-3 and TRBJ2-5, with 8 bases lining up with TRBD2. Germline CDR1 and CDR2: ENHRY and SYGVKD. Unmatched junction bases numbered 7, after V lost 3 bases and J lost 4 bases. This CDR3 contains 15 residues.

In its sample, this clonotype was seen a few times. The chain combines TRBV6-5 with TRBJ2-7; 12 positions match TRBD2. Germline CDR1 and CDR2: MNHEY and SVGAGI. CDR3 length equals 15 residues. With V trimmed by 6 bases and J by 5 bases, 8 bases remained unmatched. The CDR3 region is CASSQLAGGNDEQYF. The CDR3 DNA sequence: TGTGCCAGCAGCCAACTAGCGGGGGGCAACGACGAGCAGTACTTC.

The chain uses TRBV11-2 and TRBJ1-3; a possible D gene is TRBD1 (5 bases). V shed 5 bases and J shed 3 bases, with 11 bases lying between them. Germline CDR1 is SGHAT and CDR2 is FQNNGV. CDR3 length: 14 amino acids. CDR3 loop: CASSPFGGGNTIYF. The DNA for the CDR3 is TGTGCCAGCAGCCCCTTTGGGGGTGGAAACACCATATATTTT.

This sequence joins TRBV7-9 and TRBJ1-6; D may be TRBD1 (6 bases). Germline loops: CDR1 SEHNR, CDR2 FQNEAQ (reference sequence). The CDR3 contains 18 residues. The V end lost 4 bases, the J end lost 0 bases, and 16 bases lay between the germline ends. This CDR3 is CASSSKQGLSSYNSPLHF. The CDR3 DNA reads TGTGCCAGCAGCTCCAAACAGGGTTTAAGCTCCTATAATTCACCCCTCCACTTT.

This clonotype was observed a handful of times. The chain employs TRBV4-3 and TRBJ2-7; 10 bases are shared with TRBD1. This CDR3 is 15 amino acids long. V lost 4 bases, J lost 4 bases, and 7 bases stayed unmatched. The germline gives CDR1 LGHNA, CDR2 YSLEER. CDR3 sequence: CASSPGQGRMYEQYF. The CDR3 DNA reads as TGCGCCAGCAGCCCGGGACAGGGGAGGATGTACGAGCAGTACTTC.

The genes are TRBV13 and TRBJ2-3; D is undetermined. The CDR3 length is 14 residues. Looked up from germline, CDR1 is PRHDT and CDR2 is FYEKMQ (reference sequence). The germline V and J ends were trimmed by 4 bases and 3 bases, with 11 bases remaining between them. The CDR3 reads CASSSSPVTDTQYF. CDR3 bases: TGTGCCAGCAGCTCCTCCCCCGTTACAGATACGCAGTATTTT.

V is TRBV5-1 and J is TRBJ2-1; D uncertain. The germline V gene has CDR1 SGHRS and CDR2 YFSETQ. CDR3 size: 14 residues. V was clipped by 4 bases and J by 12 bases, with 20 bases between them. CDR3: CASSPPGTLEGQFF. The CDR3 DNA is TGCGCCAGCAGCCCACCCGGTACACTCGAAGGGCAGTTCTTC.

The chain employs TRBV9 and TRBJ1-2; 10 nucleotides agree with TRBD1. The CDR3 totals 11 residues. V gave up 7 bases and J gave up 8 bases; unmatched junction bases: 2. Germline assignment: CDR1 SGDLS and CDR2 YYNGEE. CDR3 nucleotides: TGTGCCAGCCGGGACAGGGGCGGCTACACCTTC. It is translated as CASRDRGGYTF.

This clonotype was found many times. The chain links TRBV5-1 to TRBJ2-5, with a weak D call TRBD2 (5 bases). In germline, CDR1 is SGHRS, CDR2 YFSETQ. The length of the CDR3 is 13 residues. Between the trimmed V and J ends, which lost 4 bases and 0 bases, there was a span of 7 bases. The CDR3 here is CASSEGNQETQYF. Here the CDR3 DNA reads TGCGCCAGCAGCGAGGGAAACCAAGAGACCCAGTACTTC.